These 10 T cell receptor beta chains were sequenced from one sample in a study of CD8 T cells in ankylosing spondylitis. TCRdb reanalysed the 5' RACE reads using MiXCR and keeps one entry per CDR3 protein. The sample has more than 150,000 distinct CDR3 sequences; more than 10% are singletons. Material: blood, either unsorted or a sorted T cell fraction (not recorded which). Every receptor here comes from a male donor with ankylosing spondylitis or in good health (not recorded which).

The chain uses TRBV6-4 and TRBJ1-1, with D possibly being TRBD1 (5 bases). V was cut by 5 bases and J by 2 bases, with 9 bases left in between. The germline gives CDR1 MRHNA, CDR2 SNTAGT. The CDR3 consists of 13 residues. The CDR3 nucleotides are TGTGCCAGCAGTCAGGGAACAAACACTGAAGCTTTCTTT. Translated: CASSQGTNTEAFF.

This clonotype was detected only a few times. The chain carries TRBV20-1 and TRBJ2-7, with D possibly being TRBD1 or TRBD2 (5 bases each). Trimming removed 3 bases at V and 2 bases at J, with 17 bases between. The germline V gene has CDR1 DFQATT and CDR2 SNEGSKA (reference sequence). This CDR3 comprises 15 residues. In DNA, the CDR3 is TGCAGTGCTAGCCCAGCCGGGACGGTCACCTACGAGCAGTACTTC. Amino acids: CSASPAGTVTYEQYF.

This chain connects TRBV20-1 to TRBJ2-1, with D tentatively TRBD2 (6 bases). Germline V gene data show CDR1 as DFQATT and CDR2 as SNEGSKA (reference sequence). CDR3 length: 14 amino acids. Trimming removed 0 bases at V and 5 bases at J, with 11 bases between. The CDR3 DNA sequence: TGCAGTGCTAGAGAGCCGGGACTCCACAATGAGCAGTTCTTC. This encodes CSAREPGLHNEQFF.

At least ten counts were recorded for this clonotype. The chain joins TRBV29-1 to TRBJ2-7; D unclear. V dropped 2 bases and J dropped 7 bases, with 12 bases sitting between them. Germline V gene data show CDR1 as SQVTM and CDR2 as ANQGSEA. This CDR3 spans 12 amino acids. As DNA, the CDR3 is TGCAGCGTTGAAATCTCCAGCAGTGAGCAGTACTTC. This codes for CSVEISSSEQYF.

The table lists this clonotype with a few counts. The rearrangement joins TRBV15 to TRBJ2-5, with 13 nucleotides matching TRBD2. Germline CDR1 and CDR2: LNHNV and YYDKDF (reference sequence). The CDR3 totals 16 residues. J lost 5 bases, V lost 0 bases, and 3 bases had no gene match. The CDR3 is CATSREGLAGYETQYF. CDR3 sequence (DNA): TGTGCCACCAGCAGAGAGGGACTAGCGGGGTATGAGACCCAGTACTTC.

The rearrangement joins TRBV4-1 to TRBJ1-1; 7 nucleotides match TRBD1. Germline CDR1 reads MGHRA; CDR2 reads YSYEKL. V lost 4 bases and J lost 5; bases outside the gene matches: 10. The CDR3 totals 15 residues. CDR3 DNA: TGCGCCAGCAGCCCCGGGACAGAAGCTGTGACTGAAGCTTTCTTT. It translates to CASSPGTEAVTEAFF.

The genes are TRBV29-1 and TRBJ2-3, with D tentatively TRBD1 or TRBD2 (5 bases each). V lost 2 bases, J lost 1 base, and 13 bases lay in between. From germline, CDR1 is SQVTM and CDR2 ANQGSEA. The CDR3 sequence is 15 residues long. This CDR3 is CSVELVGDRTDTQYF. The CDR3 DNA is TGCAGCGTTGAATTGGTCGGGGACCGCACAGATACGCAGTATTTT.

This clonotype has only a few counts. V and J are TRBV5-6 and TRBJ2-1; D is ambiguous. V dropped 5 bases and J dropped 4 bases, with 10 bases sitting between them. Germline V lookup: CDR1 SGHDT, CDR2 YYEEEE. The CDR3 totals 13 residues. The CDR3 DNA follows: TGTGCCAGCAGTAAGGCAGCATACAATGAGCAGTTCTTC. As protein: CASSKAAYNEQFF.

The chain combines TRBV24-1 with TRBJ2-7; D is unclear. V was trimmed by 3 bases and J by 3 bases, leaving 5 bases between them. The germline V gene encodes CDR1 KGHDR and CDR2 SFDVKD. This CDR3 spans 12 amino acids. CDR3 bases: TGTGCCACCAGTGATCCGCACTACGAGCAGTACTTC. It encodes CATSDPHYEQYF.

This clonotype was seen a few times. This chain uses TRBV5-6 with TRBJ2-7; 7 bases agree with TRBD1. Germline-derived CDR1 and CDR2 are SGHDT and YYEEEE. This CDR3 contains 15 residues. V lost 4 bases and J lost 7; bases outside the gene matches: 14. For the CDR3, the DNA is TGTGCCAGCAGCCGGACCGGGACAGCCTCCTTGGAGCAGTACTTC. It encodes CASSRTGTASLEQYF.